This T cell receptor beta chain was identified in a study of tumor-infiltrating lymphocytes in primary liver carcinoma. Unsorted whole blood yielded the blood RNA, and germline DNA was also extracted. The study's findings and limits: Tumors carried a top-250-clone fraction significantly exceeding that of blood (p = 0.039). Overlap between tumor regions exceeded overlap of tumor with adjacent tissue or blood. Being bulk and unsorted, samples allowed no CD4+ and CD8+ repertoire comparison.

The V gene end was trimmed by 5 bases and the J gene end by 5 bases; junction bases not matched to a gene: 3. The CDR3 totals 13 residues. CDR1 and CDR2 from the germline V gene are MGHRA and YSYEKL. This clonotype was observed many times. Its antigen is unknown. From around 500 ng of total RNA, TCR beta-specific cDNA was reverse-transcribed using a constant-region primer. Sequencing libraries for TCR beta derived from three nested multiplex PCR rounds that used slightly modified ARM-PCR. The opening two PCR rounds, roughly 11 cycles each, paired TRBV1-TRBV30 forward primers with a C-beta reverse primer. TCRdb reprocessed the multiplex PCR reads via MiXCR and lists one record per CDR3 protein. Of fewer than 400,000 distinct CDR3 sequences listed, 60% to 80% are singletons.

This TCR was sampled from a man aged 35-49 years with primary liver carcinoma and hepatitis B virus infection. The rearrangement joins TRBV4-1 to TRBJ2-3, with 8 bases lining up with TRBD2. Sequencing was carried out using peripheral blood. The CDR3 is CASSLAGKDTQYF. In nucleotides, the CDR3 is TGCGCCAGCAGCTTAGCGGGAAAAGATACGCAGTATTTT.